The T cell receptor beta chain described here comes from a study of vaccination effects on CD4 cells after COVID-19. Study-wide background: Before sequencing took place, the ViraFEST assay used viral peptide pools to expand antigen-specific CD4+ T cells.

On this clone itself: The antigen is unknown.

With more than 9 days of culture completed, CD4+ T cells were isolated. Participants were given two doses of BNT162b2 or mRNA-1273 vaccine. Days 3 and 7 saw half the medium replaced with IL-2 medium. Some clones are missing from TCRdb's copy, which holds only in-frame ones; the method was immunoSEQ multiplex PCR. The table records some 69,000 clones, around 67% of them present only once. The sequencing here drew on CD4+ T cells from PBMCs cultured without peptide, taken after COVID-19 vaccination. The clonotype comes from a human donor who received a COVID-19 vaccine.

CDR3 sequence: CASSPGGATYTF. In DNA, the CDR3 is TGTGCCAGCAGTCCAGGGGGCGCGACCTACACCTTC. The chain has TRBV12-3 or TRBV12-4 and TRBJ1-2; TRBD1 agrees at 8 bases. The CDR3 extends over 12 amino acids. V gave up 5 bases and J gave up 10 bases; unmatched junction bases: 6.